This T cell receptor beta chain was obtained from a study of T cell repertoires in cytomegalovirus infection. Study details: An indication of both CMV infection and matching HLA type came from public TCR beta signatures.

MiXCR, applied by TCRdb to the reads, yields one record per CDR3 protein. The sample holds 350,000 to 550,000 distinct CDR3 sequences, 31% seen once. The CDR3 length is 16 residues. Trimming stripped 5 bases from V and 0 bases from J, with 16 bases between. Germline V gene data show CDR1 as MDHEN and CDR2 as SYDVKM. This clonotype was found a few times. Its antigen is undetermined. General study results and limits: Summed frequency of shared TCR beta families picked out CMV carriers who also had the relevant HLA. HLA-C-restricted CMV-specific TCR beta clonotypes were dominant in the ex vivo response.

The sequence derives from a human donor in good health (CMV status not recorded). Some clones in this sample may be carry-over from other donors' samples. The sample consisted of PBMCs. The chain recombines TRBV28 with TRBJ1-2; D gene ambiguous. The CDR3 here is CASSPSGRSANYGYTF. In DNA form, the CDR3 reads TGTGCCAGCAGTCCTAGCGGACGGTCAGCTAACTATGGCTACACCTTC.